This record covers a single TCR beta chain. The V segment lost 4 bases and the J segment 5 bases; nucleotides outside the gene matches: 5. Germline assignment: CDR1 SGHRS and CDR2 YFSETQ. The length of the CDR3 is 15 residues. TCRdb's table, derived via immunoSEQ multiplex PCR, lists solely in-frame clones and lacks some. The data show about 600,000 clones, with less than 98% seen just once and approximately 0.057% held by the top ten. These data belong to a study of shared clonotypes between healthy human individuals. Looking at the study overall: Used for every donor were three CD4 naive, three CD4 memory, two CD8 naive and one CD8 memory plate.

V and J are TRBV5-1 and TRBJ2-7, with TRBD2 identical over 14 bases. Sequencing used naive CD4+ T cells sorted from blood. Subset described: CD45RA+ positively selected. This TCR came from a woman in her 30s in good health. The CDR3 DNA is TGCGCCAGCAGCGCCAGACTAGCGGGAGGGGACGAGCAGTACTTC. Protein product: CASSARLAGGDEQYF.